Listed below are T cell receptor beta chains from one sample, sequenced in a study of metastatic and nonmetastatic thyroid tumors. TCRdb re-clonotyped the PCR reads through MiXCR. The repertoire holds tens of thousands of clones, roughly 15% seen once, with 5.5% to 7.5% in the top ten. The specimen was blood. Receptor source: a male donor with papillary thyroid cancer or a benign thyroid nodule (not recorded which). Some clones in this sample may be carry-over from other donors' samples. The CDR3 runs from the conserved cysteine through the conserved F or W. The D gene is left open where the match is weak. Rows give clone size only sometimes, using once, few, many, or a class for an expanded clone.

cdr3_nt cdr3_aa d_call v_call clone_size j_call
TGTGCCAGCTCACTTACCCCGGGACAGGGACCTTACGAGCAGTACTTC CASSLTPGQGPYEQYF TRBD1 TRBV18 many TRBJ2-7
TGTGCCAGCAGTTACAGGGAGAAGGATACGCAGTATTTT CASSYREKDTQYF NA TRBV6-5 many TRBJ2-3
TGTGCCAGCAGCTTACAGGGGCCCTCCTACGAGCAGTACTTC CASSLQGPSYEQYF NA TRBV7-9 many TRBJ2-7
TGTGCCAGCATCCTGGACGACGACAATGAGCAGTTCTTC CASILDDDNEQFF NA TRBV6-1 many TRBJ2-1
TGTGCCAGCAGCTCCGACAGGCAAGAGACCCAGTACTTC CASSSDRQETQYF NA TRBV12-3/TRBV12-4 medium-sized TRBJ2-5
TGTGCCAGCAAGCCAGGGGCCGACGGCTCCTACGAGCAGTACTTC CASKPGADGSYEQYF NA TRBV27 medium-sized TRBJ2-7
TGTGCCAGCAGTTATGGTGGGGAATCAGCCTACTACGAGCAGTACTTC CASSYGGESAYYEQYF NA TRBV7-6 NA TRBJ2-7
TGTGCCAGCTCAAGGGACAGGAACGCCGCCTACGAGCAGTACTTC CASSRDRNAAYEQYF TRBD1 TRBV18 many TRBJ2-7
TGTGCCAGCAGCTTGGGCCTAGCGGGGTTCTCCTACGAGCAGTACTTC CASSLGLAGFSYEQYF TRBD2 TRBV5-4 NA TRBJ2-7
TGTGCCAGCAGTTACGGGTTTGGCGGGAGTCTCCGGGGGACCCAGTACTTC CASSYGFGGSLRGTQYF TRBD2 TRBV6-5 many TRBJ2-5